This T cell receptor beta chain came from a study of T cell changes during pregnancy in multiple sclerosis. Between the trimmed V and J ends, which lost 1 base and 7 bases, there was a span of 10 bases. The germline gives CDR1 SGHAT, CDR2 FQNNGV. The CDR3 runs 13 residues. The table came from immunoSEQ multiplex PCR; TCRdb's copy has only in-frame clones and leaves some out. This sample carries tens of thousands of clones, 90% to 95% of them seen once, and the ten largest clones take around 4.7%. The origin of this receptor is a female donor with multiple sclerosis, enrolled in a pregnancy study. Material: CD8+ T cells from peripheral blood mononuclear cells, obtained in the first trimester of pregnancy. This chain links TRBV11-2 with TRBJ1-1, with D hard to call. As DNA, the CDR3 is TGTGCCAGCAGCTTAGGTGCCGGGAGTGAAGCTTTCTTT. Encoded protein: CASSLGAGSEAFF.